Listed below are T cell receptor beta chains from one sample, sequenced in a study of OX40 agonist ivuxolimab in advanced cancers. Libraries were prepared by immunoSEQ multiplex PCR; TCRdb keeps only in-frame clonotypes and omits some of them. The repertoire holds 55,000 to 60,000 clones, with nearly 95% as singletons. This specimen was CD4+ or CD8+ T cells sorted from blood, taken in a trial of the OX40 agonist ivuxolimab. The receptors derive from an adult with an advanced solid tumor such as melanoma, head and neck, liver or kidney cancer. The CDR3 runs from the conserved cysteine through the conserved F or W. D genes are given only for firm matches. Only some rows state a clone size, as once, few, many or a class for expanded clones.

TRBJ2-2 | NA | TRBV4-2 | NA | CASSQDWAGGELFF | TGTGCCAGCAGCCAGGACTGGGCTGGGGGGGAGCTGTTTTTT
TRBJ2-2 | NA | TRBV28 | NA | CASSLSGGTGELFF | TGTGCCAGCAGTTTATCTGGGGGGACCGGGGAGCTGTTTTTT
TRBJ2-2 | TRBD2 | TRBV7-9 | NA | CASSLGTSGRAEDTGELFF | TGTGCCAGCAGCTTAGGGACTAGCGGGAGGGCCGAAGACACCGGGGAGCTGTTTTTT
TRBJ2-1 | NA | TRBV29-1 | NA | CSAPTRGSEQFF | TGCAGCGCGCCCACCAGGGGCAGTGAGCAGTTCTTC
TRBJ1-1 | TRBD1 | TRBV27 | NA | CASGDRAYTEAFF | TGTGCCAGCGGGGACAGGGCGTACACTGAAGCTTTCTTT
TRBJ2-3 | NA | TRBV4-1 | once | CASSPYRVTDTQYF | TGCGCCAGCAGCCCCTACAGGGTAACAGATACGCAGTATTTT
TRBJ2-2 | NA | TRBV7-9 | NA | CASSPWTGLNTGELFF | TGTGCCAGCAGCCCCTGGACCGGGTTGAACACCGGGGAGCTGTTTTTT
TRBJ2-1 | NA | TRBV27 | NA | CASSLQRQDNEQFF | TGTGCCAGCAGTTTGCAACGACAGGACAATGAGCAGTTCTTC
TRBJ1-1 | NA | TRBV20-1 | few | CSARWGAEAFF | TGCAGTGCTAGATGGGGTGCTGAAGCTTTCTTT
TRBJ2-2 | TRBD2 | TRBV9 | NA | CASSPGLAGYTGELFF | TGTGCCAGCAGCCCGGGACTAGCGGGATACACCGGGGAGCTGTTTTTT
TRBJ2-5 | TRBD2 | TRBV10-3 | NA | CAISEVEREQETQYF | TGTGCCATCAGTGAAGTCGAGCGGGAGCAAGAGACCCAGTACTTC
TRBJ2-1 | NA | TRBV9 | NA | CASSALPGPRDEQFF | TGTGCCAGCAGCGCATTGCCGGGCCCCCGGGATGAGCAGTTCTTC
TRBJ1-1 | NA | TRBV5-1 | NA | CASHLTGPTEAFF | TGCGCCAGTCACCTAACAGGTCCCACTGAAGCTTTCTTT
TRBJ2-7 | NA | TRBV27 | NA | CASSLKMTYEQYF | TGTGCCAGCAGTTTGAAGATGACCTACGAGCAGTACTTC
TRBJ2-7 | NA | TRBV28 | NA | CASSLSGRSYEQYF | TGTGCCAGCAGTTTATCGGGGAGATCCTACGAGCAGTACTTC
TRBJ2-7 | NA | TRBV28 | NA | CATRRPSGSYEQYF | TGTGCCACCAGACGGCCTTCCGGCTCCTACGAGCAGTACTTC
TRBJ2-7 | NA | TRBV7-9 | NA | CASTSPEITYEQYF | TGTGCCAGCACCTCCCCAGAGATCACCTACGAGCAGTACTTC
TRBJ2-7 | TRBD1 | TRBV4-3 | NA | CASSQVRDSSYEQYF | TGCGCCAGCAGCCAAGTCCGGGACAGCTCCTACGAGCAGTACTTC
TRBJ1-2 | NA | TRBV28 | NA | CASSSPVILHYGYTF | TGTGCCAGCAGCTCTCCCGTTATTTTACACTATGGCTACACCTTC
TRBJ1-5 | NA | TRBV5-5 | NA | CASSLDGVSNQPQHF | TGTGCCAGCAGCTTGGACGGGGTTAGCAATCAGCCCCAGCATTTT
TRBJ2-1 | NA | TRBV14 | NA | CASSPTGRRYNEQFF | TGTGCCAGCAGCCCTACAGGTCGACGTTACAATGAGCAGTTCTTC
TRBJ1-5 | TRBD1 | TRBV28 | few | CASSQTGDVYSNQPQHF | TGTGCCAGCAGTCAGACAGGGGATGTATATAGCAATCAGCCCCAGCATTTT
TRBJ2-7 | TRBD2 | TRBV7-2 | NA | CASSLVQLAGEGYEQYF | TGTGCCAGCAGCTTAGTTCAACTAGCGGGAGAAGGCTACGAGCAGTACTTC
TRBJ2-7 | NA | TRBV9 | NA | CASSLTGPPPVYF | TGTGCCAGCAGCCTCACTGGGCCCCCCCCTGTGTACTTC
TRBJ2-2 | NA | TRBV7-9 | NA | CASSRIAIGPIPGELFF | TGTGCCAGCAGCCGGATCGCGATTGGACCCATTCCCGGGGAGCTGTTTTTT
TRBJ2-7 | TRBD2 | TRBV28 | NA | CASSPGLAGTYEQYF | TGTGCCAGCAGTCCTGGACTAGCGGGGACATACGAGCAGTACTTC
TRBJ2-2 | NA | TRBV6-4 | NA | CASSDYMDSGELFF | TGTGCCAGCAGTGACTACATGGACAGCGGGGAGCTGTTTTTT
TRBJ2-2 | NA | TRBV7-8 | once | CASSPETKTGELFF | TGTGCCAGCAGCCCAGAGACTAAAACCGGGGAGCTGTTTTTT
TRBJ2-1 | NA | TRBV18 | NA | CASSPQFGGSYNEQFF | TGTGCCAGCTCACCGCAATTTGGCGGATCCTACAATGAGCAGTTCTTC
TRBJ2-1 | TRBD2 | TRBV7-9 | NA | CASSISGRGDEQFF | TGTGCCAGCAGCATCAGCGGGAGGGGCGATGAGCAGTTCTTC
TRBJ2-3 | NA | TRBV19 | NA | CASSTAKVDTQYF | TGTGCCAGTAGTACGGCTAAGGTAGATACGCAGTATTTT
TRBJ1-2 | TRBD1 | TRBV28 | NA | CASSSRTWTGIRNYGYTF | TGTGCCAGCAGTTCCCGAACTTGGACAGGGATAAGGAACTATGGCTACACCTTC
TRBJ1-1 | TRBD1 | TRBV2 | NA | CASSAGGDTEAFF | TGTGCCAGCAGCGCAGGGGGGGACACTGAAGCTTTCTTT
TRBJ2-5 | NA | TRBV27 | NA | CASSLYYQETQYF | TGTGCCAGCAGTTTATATTACCAAGAGACCCAGTACTTC
TRBJ2-1 | NA | TRBV29-1 | NA | CSVDRRGYNEQFF | TGCAGCGTTGATCGGCGGGGTTACAATGAGCAGTTCTTC
TRBJ2-3 | NA | TRBV27 | NA | CASSFGLITDTQYF | TGTGCCAGCAGTTTCGGACTAATCACAGATACGCAGTATTTT
TRBJ1-2 | NA | TRBV29-1 | NA | CSVDPGGGLGGYTF | TGCAGCGTTGATCCCGGGGGGGGCCTTGGTGGCTACACCTTC
TRBJ2-5 | NA | TRBV2 | NA | CASSDQGLETQYF | TGTGCCAGCAGTGACCAGGGCTTAGAGACCCAGTACTTC
TRBJ1-1 | NA | TRBV28 | NA | CASSLTRMNTEAFF | TGTGCCAGCAGTTTGACGAGGATGAACACTGAAGCTTTCTTT
TRBJ1-2 | NA | TRBV6-5 | NA | CASSLRGDGYTF | TGTGCCAGCAGTTTAAGGGGGGATGGCTACACCTTC
TRBJ2-7 | TRBD1 | TRBV4-3 | NA | CASSQDRGFSYEQYF | TGCGCCAGCAGCCAAGACAGGGGGTTCTCCTACGAGCAGTACTTC
TRBJ1-5 | TRBD1 | TRBV7-9 | NA | CASSSTGGDQPQHF | TGTGCCAGCAGCTCGACAGGGGGAGATCAGCCCCAGCATTTT
TRBJ2-3 | NA | TRBV7-9 | NA | CASSPAGAVLRTDTQYF | TGTGCCAGCAGCCCCGCTGGAGCGGTCCTTCGCACAGATACGCAGTATTTT
TRBJ1-2 | NA | TRBV6-5 | NA | CASSYLQEVEGYTF | TGTGCCAGCAGTTACTTACAGGAGGTTGAGGGCTACACCTTC
TRBJ2-4 | TRBD2 | TRBV6-5 | NA | CASTPLAGQNIQYF | TGTGCCAGCACCCCATTAGCGGGGCAAAACATTCAGTACTTC
TRBJ2-6 | NA | TRBV11-2 | NA | CASRARLSSGANVLTF | TGTGCCAGCAGGGCTAGGCTCTCCTCTGGGGCCAACGTCCTGACTTTC
TRBJ2-1 | NA | TRBV9 | NA | CASSTVGGRGTYNEQFF | TGTGCCAGCAGCACAGTCGGGGGGCGCGGGACCTACAATGAGCAGTTCTTC
TRBJ2-5 | TRBD1 | TRBV7-9 | NA | CASSLPTGWGETQYF | TGTGCCAGCAGCTTACCGACAGGGTGGGGAGAGACCCAGTACTTC
TRBJ2-7 | TRBD2 | TRBV13 | once | CASSTGTSGRYYEQYF | TGTGCCAGCAGCACCGGGACTAGCGGGAGGTACTACGAGCAGTACTTC
TRBJ2-7 | TRBD1 | TRBV27 | NA | CASSLWGQGAYEQYF | TGTGCCAGCAGTTTGTGGGGGCAGGGGGCCTACGAGCAGTACTTC
TRBJ2-3 | NA | TRBV16 | NA | CASSQATSTDTQYF | TGTGCCAGCAGCCAGGCGACTAGCACAGATACGCAGTATTTT